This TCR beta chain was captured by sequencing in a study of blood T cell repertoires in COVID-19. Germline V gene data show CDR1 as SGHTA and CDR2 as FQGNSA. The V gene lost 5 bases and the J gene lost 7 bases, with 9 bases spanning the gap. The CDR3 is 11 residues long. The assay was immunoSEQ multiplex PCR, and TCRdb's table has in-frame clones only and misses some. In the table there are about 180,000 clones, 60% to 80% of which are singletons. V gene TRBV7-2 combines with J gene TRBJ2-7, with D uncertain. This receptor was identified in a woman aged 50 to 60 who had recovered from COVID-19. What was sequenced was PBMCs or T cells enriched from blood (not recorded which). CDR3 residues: CASSPRAEQYF. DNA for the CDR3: TGTGCCAGCAGCCCACGAGCGGAGCAGTACTTC.